What follows are 22 T cell receptor beta chains derived from one specimen sequenced in a study of blood T cell repertoires in COVID-19. The method was immunoSEQ multiplex PCR; TCRdb's version includes in-frame clones alone and lacks a portion of them. This sample has almost 250,000 clones, with around 89% found just once. Material for sequencing was PBMCs or T cells enriched from blood (not recorded which). These receptors came from a woman aged 25-40 years who had recovered from COVID-19.

J is TRBJ1-1 and V is TRBV4-2, with 10 bases aligning to TRBD1. V gave up 4 bases and J gave up 0 bases; unmatched junction bases: 2. CDR1 LGHNA and CDR2 YNFKEQ come from the germline V gene. The CDR3 contains 15 residues. The CDR3 nucleotides are TGTGCCAGCAGCCGGGACAGGGGTATGAACACTGAAGCTTTCTTT. Translating gives CASSRDRGMNTEAFF.

This rearrangement joins TRBV5-1 to TRBJ1-1, with 8 bases fitting TRBD1. The CDR3 consists of 15 residues. Trimming removed 0 bases from V and 1 base from J; junction bases left unmatched: 2. CDR1 is SGHRS and CDR2 is YFSETQ in the germline V gene. This CDR3 is CASSLGGQGNTEAFF. CDR3 nucleotide sequence: TGCGCCAGCAGCTTGGGTGGACAGGGGAACACTGAAGCTTTCTTT.

The chain employs TRBV28 and TRBJ1-1; D gene unclear. Per germline, CDR1 MDHEN and CDR2 SYDVKM. There are 11 residues in the CDR3. Trimming cost V 5 bases and J 8 bases, with 9 bases left between them. DNA for the CDR3: TGTGCCAGCAGTACCACTAGAGAAGCTTTCTTT. Protein: CASSTTREAFF.

The chain is built from TRBV28 and TRBJ1-3; D possibly corresponds to TRBD1 (6 bases). Germline V gives CDR1 MDHEN, CDR2 SYDVKM. This CDR3 region has 19 residues. Trimming left V 10 bases short and J 5 bases short, with 33 bases between. As DNA, the CDR3 is TGTGCCACCCCATCCGGTGGACTTATGGGGGCTCCAACTCGAAACACCATATATTTT. Translated, it gives CATPSGGLMGAPTRNTIYF.

The chain carries TRBV18 and TRBJ1-2; TRBD1 is a possible D gene (6 bases). Trimming stripped 2 bases from V and 2 bases from J, with 12 bases between. Germline V gene lookup returns CDR1 KGHSH and CDR2 LQKENI. The CDR3 runs to 15 residues. Here the CDR3 DNA reads TGTGCCAGCTCACCATCAAACAGGGCCAACTATGGCTACACCTTC. It codes for CASSPSNRANYGYTF. Together with reference TRBV18 and TRBJ1-2, the CDR3 gives the full variable domain: NAGVMQNPRHLVRRRGQEARLRCSPMKGHSHVYWYRQLPEEGLKFMVYLQKENIIDESGMPKERFSAEFPKEGPSILRIQQVVRGDSAAYFCASSPSNRANYGYTFGSGTRLTVV.

The gene calls are TRBV11-3 and TRBJ2-1; TRBD2 matches 8 bases. Germline CDR1 and CDR2: SGHNT and YENEEA. The junction had 6 bases not matched to a gene; V was cut back by 3 bases and J by 5 bases. The CDR3 spans 15 residues. The DNA of the CDR3 is TGTGCCAGCAGCTTTAGTAGCGGGGTGAACAATGAGCAGTTCTTC. Its protein is CASSFSSGVNNEQFF.

The count of this clone is one. The chain employs TRBV29-1 and TRBJ1-1, with D unresolved. The germline gives CDR1 SQVTM, CDR2 ANQGSEA. Trimming took 7 bases from V and 0 from J, leaving 12 bases between them. The CDR3 covers 13 residues. The DNA of the CDR3 is TGCAGCGGGACTGGGGAGATGAACACTGAAGCTTTCTTT. It translates to CSGTGEMNTEAFF.

The chain employs TRBV27 and TRBJ1-4; 7 bases agree with TRBD1. CDR3 length: 17 amino acids. V lost 6 bases, J lost 0 bases, and 10 bases stayed unmatched. Per the germline V gene, CDR1 is MNHEY and CDR2 is SMNVEV (reference sequence). CDR3 residues: CASRATGWKTTNEKLFF. The CDR3 nucleotides read TGTGCCAGCAGAGCGACAGGGTGGAAGACAACTAATGAAAAACTGTTTTTT.

This clone occurred once. The chain uses TRBV19 and TRBJ1-1, with TRBD1 matching over 8 bases. CDR3 length: 16 amino acids. CDR1 is LNHDA and CDR2 is SQIVND in the germline V gene (reference sequence). Losses at the gene ends were 2 bases for V and 3 bases for J; bases not matched to a gene: 8. The CDR3 bases are TGTGCCAGTAGTATACGGACAGGGTGGGGGCACACTGAAGCTTTCTTT. This encodes CASSIRTGWGHTEAFF.

The rearrangement joins TRBV6-2 or TRBV6-3 to TRBJ1-3; the D is unclear. The length of the CDR3 is 15 residues. CDR1 and CDR2 from the germline V gene are MNHEY and SVGEGT. The V end was cut by 0 bases, the J end by 0 bases, with 6 bases between. In DNA, the CDR3 is TGTGCCAGCAGTTACTCGGGGAGCTCTGGAAACACCATATATTTT. It encodes CASSYSGSSGNTIYF.

This chain links TRBV7-9 with TRBJ2-7; D gene uncertain. The V and J ends lost 1 base and 4 bases respectively, with 11 bases between them. CDR1 is SEHNR, CDR2 FQNEAQ, per germline (reference sequence). This CDR3 has 14 amino acids. The CDR3 nucleotides are TGTGCCAGCAGCTTAGACAGATGGCAATACGAGCAGTACTTC. This codes for CASSLDRWQYEQYF.

The chain couples TRBV27 to TRBJ1-5; 8 bases line up with TRBD1. CDR3 length: 14 amino acids. The V segment lost 5 bases and the J segment 4 bases; nucleotides outside the gene matches: 4. CDR1 and CDR2 from the germline V gene are MNHEY and SMNVEV (reference sequence). This CDR3 reads CASSGQGGNQPQHF. CDR3 nucleotides: TGTGCCAGCAGTGGACAGGGCGGGAATCAGCCCCAGCATTTT.

The V call is TRBV27, the J call TRBJ2-1, with TRBD2 matching over 13 bases. Trimming at V came to 5 bases and at J to 5 bases, leaving 6 bases not matched to a gene. CDR3 length equals 16 residues. Germline assignment: CDR1 MNHEY and CDR2 SMNVEV (reference sequence). CDR3 loop: CASSPSGTSGNNEQFF. CDR3 sequence (DNA): TGTGCCAGCAGTCCCTCCGGGACTAGCGGGAACAATGAGCAGTTCTTC.

This rearrangement joins TRBV19 to TRBJ1-5, with D maybe TRBD1 (6 bases). This CDR3 is 13 amino acids long. V gave up 5 bases and J gave up 6 bases, with 11 bases separating them. Germline CDR1 and CDR2: LNHDA and SQIVND (reference sequence). Written as DNA, the CDR3 is TGTGCCAGTAGTTCAACAGGGTTTCAGCCCCAGCATTTT. Translating gives CASSSTGFQPQHF.

The chain recombines TRBV11-3 with TRBJ2-1, with 8 bases that match TRBD1. J was trimmed by 7 bases and V by 5 bases; bases with no gene match: 4. Per germline, CDR1 SGHNT and CDR2 YENEEA. This CDR3 comprises 13 residues. The CDR3 region is CASSPQGANEQFF. CDR3 coding DNA: TGTGCCAGCAGCCCGCAGGGGGCTAATGAGCAGTTCTTC.

V usage is TRBV7-8 and J usage is TRBJ2-1; 9 bases line up with TRBD2. CDR1 is SGHVS and CDR2 is FQNEAQ in the germline V gene. The CDR3 has 16 amino acids. Unmatched junction bases numbered 12, after V lost 2 bases and J lost 10 bases. The CDR3 DNA reads as TGTGCCAGCAGCTTATTCTCGGCGGGGGGGCTTTGGGAGCAGTTCTTC. Its protein product is CASSLFSAGGLWEQFF.

The genes are TRBV5-6 and TRBJ2-7; 8 bases fit TRBD1. The CDR3 consists of 14 residues. The germline V gene encodes CDR1 SGHDT and CDR2 YYEEEE. J gave up 0 bases and V 6 bases, and 5 bases lay outside the gene matches. The CDR3 nucleotides read TGTGCCAGCACCACAGGGGGATTCTCCTACGAGCAGTACTTC. Protein: CASTTGGFSYEQYF.

The CDR3 DNA reads TGTGCCAGCAGCCCGGAGGACAGGGGCCATCTCGGAAACACCATATATTTT. Its protein is CASSPEDRGHLGNTIYF. The J gene is TRBJ1-3, the V gene TRBV9; the match to TRBD1 covers 9 bases. V was clipped by 4 bases and J by 4 bases; unmatched bases: 12. The CDR3 runs 17 residues. Germline V gene lookup returns CDR1 SGDLS and CDR2 YYNGEE.

This sequence joins TRBV4-3 and TRBJ2-5, with 7 bases fitting TRBD2. The CDR3 contains 15 residues. Unmatched junction bases numbered 7, after V lost 2 bases and J lost 4 bases. CDR1 and CDR2 from the germline V gene are LGHNA and YSLEER. CDR3 in amino acids: CASSQTAGVGETQYF. The CDR3 DNA sequence: TGCGCCAGCAGCCAAACTGCGGGAGTGGGAGAGACCCAGTACTTC.

The gene calls are TRBV7-3 and TRBJ2-2; D not certain. The V and J ends lost 4 bases and 7 bases respectively, with 10 bases between them. Looked up from germline, CDR1 is SGHTA and CDR2 is FQGTGA. There are 13 residues in the CDR3. CDR3 nucleotides: TGTGCCAGCAGCTCGCCTAACGACGGGGAGCTGTTTTTT. This translates into CASSSPNDGELFF.

For the CDR3, the DNA is TGCAGCGTGGACAGGGGGGTCACAGATACGCAGTATTTT. Its translation: CSVDRGVTDTQYF. The chain recombines TRBV29-1 with TRBJ2-3, with 10 bases identical to TRBD1. Germline CDR1 reads SQVTM; CDR2 reads ANQGSEA. The ends lost 6 bases at V and 2 bases at J; junction bases unmatched: 2. The CDR3 is 13 residues long.

The J gene is TRBJ1-5, the V gene TRBV28; D ambiguous. V was clipped by 6 bases and J by 4 bases, with 13 bases between them. CDR1 and CDR2 (germline): MDHEN, SYDVKM. The CDR3 runs to 14 residues. CDR3 nucleotide sequence: TGTGCCAGCAGCCCACAGACGGGAAATCAGCCCCAGCATTTT. The encoded protein is CASSPQTGNQPQHF. The variable domain in full, completed from reference TRBV28 and TRBJ1-5, reads DVKVTQSSRYLVKRTGEKVFLECVQDMDHENMFWYRQDPGLGLRLIYFSYDVKMKEKGDIPEGYSVSREKKERFSLILESASTNQTSMYLCASSPQTGNQPQHFGDGTRLSIL.